Below, 14 T cell receptor beta chains from the same sample are listed, as sequenced in a study of CD8 T cells in ankylosing spondylitis. One entry per CDR3 protein, called by TCRdb with MiXCR from the 5' RACE reads. The data contain a few hundred thousand distinct CDR3 sequences, around 18% of them singletons. The antigens of these receptors remain unknown. The study's findings and limits: A motif in TCR beta, a set of fewer than ten highly homologous variants, appeared characteristic of ankylosing spondylitis blood.

The sample was blood, either unsorted or a sorted T cell fraction (not recorded which). The receptors were sampled from a male donor with ankylosing spondylitis.

This clonotype turned up a few times. The chain carries TRBV7-9 and TRBJ2-1, with D hard to call. Looked up from germline, CDR1 is SEHNR and CDR2 is FQNEAQ (reference sequence). The germline V and J ends were trimmed by 6 bases and 0 bases, with 18 bases remaining between them. The CDR3 is 17 residues long. The chain's CDR3 is CASSPLEAASSYNEQFF. The CDR3 DNA is TGTGCCAGCAGTCCCCTCGAGGCAGCCAGCTCCTACAATGAGCAGTTCTTC.

V and J are TRBV7-3 and TRBJ2-3; the D is unclear. V was trimmed by 1 base and J by 2 bases, leaving 10 bases between them. Germline CDR1 and CDR2: SGHTA and FQGTGA. CDR3 length: 15 residues. The CDR3 DNA sequence: TGTGCCAGCAGCTTAATTTACACAGTCACAGATACGCAGTATTTT. Its translation: CASSLIYTVTDTQYF.

This clonotype was recorded once. The rearrangement uses TRBV19 and TRBJ1-1; maybe TRBD1 (5 bases). The CDR3 sequence is 14 residues long. Germline values: CDR1 LNHDA, CDR2 SQIVND (reference sequence). V was clipped by 0 bases and J by 6 bases, with 11 bases between them. The CDR3 DNA sequence: TGTGCCAGTAGTATAGAGGCCCCGGGACCTGAAGCTTTCTTT. Encoded protein: CASSIEAPGPEAFF.

This clonotype has a count of ten or more. The V gene is TRBV29-1, the J gene TRBJ2-7; the match to TRBD2 covers 9 bases. V was clipped by 3 bases and J by 4 bases; unmatched bases: 7. The length of the CDR3 is 14 residues. Germline CDR1 and CDR2: SQVTM and ANQGSEA. The CDR3 DNA sequence: TGCAGCGTTGATTTCGGTACTAGCGGGTACGAGCAGTACTTC. It translates to CSVDFGTSGYEQYF.

This clonotype appeared many times. The chain joins TRBV29-1 to TRBJ2-2, with D perhaps matching TRBD2 (5 bases). This CDR3 spans 14 amino acids. V was pared by 3 bases and J by 3 bases, with 11 bases between. The germline V gene encodes CDR1 SQVTM and CDR2 ANQGSEA. The CDR3 loop is CSVDFGLDTGELFF. The CDR3 DNA is TGCAGCGTTGATTTCGGACTCGACACCGGGGAGCTGTTTTTT.

CDR3: CASSLDITEQFF. The CDR3 DNA reads as TGTGCCAGCAGCTTAGACATCACTGAGCAGTTCTTC. This chain joins TRBV7-6 and TRBJ2-1, with unresolved D. This CDR3 comprises 12 residues. The V gene lost 1 base and the J gene lost 9 bases, with 7 bases spanning the gap. Germline V gene lookup returns CDR1 SGHVS and CDR2 FNYEAQ.

CDR3 loop: CASSLVDQETQYF. CDR3 in DNA: TGTGCCAGCAGCTTGGTTGACCAAGAGACCCAGTACTTC. The J gene is TRBJ2-5, the V gene TRBV5-6; D not certain. Germline V gene data show CDR1 as SGHDT and CDR2 as YYEEEE. V gave up 0 bases and J gave up 0 bases, with 3 bases separating them. CDR3 size: 13 residues.

The CDR3 reads CASSLLAGYPDYEQFF. CDR3 DNA: TGTGCCAGCAGCCTCCTAGCGGGTTACCCCGACTATGAGCAGTTCTTC. The chain couples TRBV27 to TRBJ2-1; 8 bases line up with TRBD2. From germline, CDR1 is MNHEY and CDR2 SMNVEV (reference sequence). This CDR3 is 16 amino acids long. V shed 6 bases and J 8 bases; nucleotides not matched to a gene: 15.

Only a few counts were recorded for this clonotype. J is TRBJ2-1 and V is TRBV11-2; D uncertain. The CDR3 extends over 17 amino acids. The V gene's germline CDR1 is SGHAT and CDR2 FQNNGV. V was shortened by 1 base and J by 0 bases, with 13 bases between the two germline ends. CDR3 region: CASSLVFGQSSYNEQFF. CDR3 in DNA: TGTGCCAGCAGCTTAGTTTTCGGGCAGAGCTCCTACAATGAGCAGTTCTTC.

The chain links TRBV6-1 to TRBJ2-3; 9 bases align to TRBD2. The germline V gene encodes CDR1 MNHNS and CDR2 SASEGT. There are 17 residues in the CDR3. The trim removed 1 base at V and 2 bases at J, leaving 7 bases unmatched. The CDR3, as DNA: TGTGCCAGCAGTGAAGTTGTAGCGGGAGACCCCACAGATACGCAGTATTTT. This translates into CASSEVVAGDPTDTQYF.

The sample holds a few counts of this clonotype. This sequence joins TRBV6-5 and TRBJ2-2, with D possibly being TRBD2 (5 bases). This CDR3 contains 17 residues. V was pared by 5 bases and J by 0 bases, with 16 bases between. Germline V gene data show CDR1 as MNHEY and CDR2 as SVGAGI. The CDR3 region has the DNA TGTGCCAGCAGTCACGGCCCTCCGGGATCGAACACCGGGGAGCTGTTTTTT. Protein: CASSHGPPGSNTGELFF.

This chain links TRBV7-9 with TRBJ2-7, with 7 positions matching TRBD1. The junction had 7 bases not matched to a gene; V was cut back by 5 bases and J by 3 bases. Per the germline V gene, CDR1 is SEHNR and CDR2 is FQNEAQ (reference sequence). This CDR3 comprises 14 residues. The CDR3 protein is CASSRGQENYEQYF. The CDR3 region has the DNA TGTGCCAGCAGCCGCGGACAGGAAAACTACGAGCAGTACTTC.

The chain combines TRBV29-1 with TRBJ2-7; D unresolved. The CDR3 totals 11 residues. The germline V gene encodes CDR1 SQVTM and CDR2 ANQGSEA. V dropped 6 bases and J dropped 5 bases, with 11 bases sitting between them. The DNA of the CDR3 is TGCAGCGTGTTAGAGCCGAACGAGCAGTACTTC. As protein: CSVLEPNEQYF.

This clonotype was counted ten times or more. The gene calls are TRBV29-1 and TRBJ2-5; D possibly corresponds to TRBD2 (6 bases). CDR1 and CDR2 from the germline V gene are SQVTM and ANQGSEA. This CDR3 has 14 residues. With 0 bases removed from V and 3 bases from J, the gap between germline ends came to 11 bases. The CDR3 DNA follows: TGCAGCGTTGAAGATAGGGCGGGGAAAGAGACCCAGTACTTC. Translation gives CSVEDRAGKETQYF. Full variable domain (remainder filled in from reference TRBV29-1 and TRBJ2-5): SAVISQKPSRDICQRGTSLTIQCQVDSQVTMMFWYRQQPGQSLTLIATANQGSEATYESGFVIDKFPISRPNLTFSTLTVSNMSPEDSSIYLCSVEDRAGKETQYFGPGTRLLVL.